Sequencing of this T cell receptor (beta chain) was carried out in a study of T-cell reconstitution after alpha-beta-depleted transplantation in children. A library of TCRbeta sequences, prepared with unique molecular identifiers, was generated. TCRdb re-called the PCR reads through MiXCR, storing one row per CDR3 protein. The sample lists roughly 120,000 distinct CDR3 sequences, about a tenth occurring once. In this sample, this clonotype turned up many times. This clonotype was obtained from a human donor who donated a stem cell graft to a child with acute lymphoblastic leukemia. The source material was PBMCs from the stem cell graft donor, sampled from the stem cell graft.

CDR3 sequence (DNA): TGTGCCAGCAGCGCAAATCGCCTCTACGAGCAGTACTTC. Amino acids: CASSANRLYEQYF. The chain is built from TRBV7-6 and TRBJ2-7; no reliable D call. CDR1 is SGHVS and CDR2 is FNYEAQ in the germline V gene. V was trimmed by 5 bases and J by 3 bases, leaving 11 bases between them. The CDR3 has 13 residues.